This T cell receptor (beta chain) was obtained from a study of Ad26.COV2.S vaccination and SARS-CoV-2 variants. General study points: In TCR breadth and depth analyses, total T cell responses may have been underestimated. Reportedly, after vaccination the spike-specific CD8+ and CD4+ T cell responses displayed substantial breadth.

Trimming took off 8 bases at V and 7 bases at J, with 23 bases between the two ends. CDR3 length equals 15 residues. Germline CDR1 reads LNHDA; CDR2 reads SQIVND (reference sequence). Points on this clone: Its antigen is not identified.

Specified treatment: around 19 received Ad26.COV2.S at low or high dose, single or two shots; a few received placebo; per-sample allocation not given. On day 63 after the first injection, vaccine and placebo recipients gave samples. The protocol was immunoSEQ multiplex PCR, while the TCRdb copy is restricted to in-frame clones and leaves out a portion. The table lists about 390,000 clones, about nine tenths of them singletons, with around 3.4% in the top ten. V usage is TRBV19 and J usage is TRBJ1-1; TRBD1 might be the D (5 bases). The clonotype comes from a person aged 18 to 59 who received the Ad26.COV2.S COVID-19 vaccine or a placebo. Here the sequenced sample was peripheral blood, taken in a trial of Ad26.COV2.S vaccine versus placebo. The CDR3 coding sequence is TGTGCCAGTGAGGAACAGGCGACCGGCGGGAATGAAGCTTTCTTT. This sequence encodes CASEEQATGGNEAFF.